The clone carrying this T cell receptor (beta chain) is a singleton in its sample. Its target is unknown. The authors reverse transcribed all of the isolated RNA, so sequencing captured expressed TCRB transcripts. Average reads for naive, central memory and regulatory T cell samples were about 3.57 million. Produced via immunoSEQ multiplex PCR; TCRdb's table is partial and in-frame only. The repertoire holds around 280,000 clones, with approximately 16% as singletons. The sample originates from a study of beta chain features in type 1 diabetes. Sorted populations all exceeded 98% purity. Findings of the study overall: Shorter TCRB CDR3s, moderately but significantly so, were found in Type 1 diabetes patients in all four CD4+ subsets.

This CDR3 has 15 residues. Trimming took 1 base from V and 6 from J; bases not matched to a gene: 6. Germline CDR1 reads GTSNPN; CDR2 reads SVGIG (reference sequence). This chain uses TRBV30 with TRBJ2-3; TRBD2 aligns across 11 bases. The sequencing input was naive CD4+ T cells from blood. This sequence originates from a man younger than 35 with type 1 diabetes. DNA of the CDR3: TGTGCCTGGAGTGGGGGGTGGACTAGCGGGGATACGCAGTATTTT. It translates to CAWSGGWTSGDTQYF.